The rows below give T cell receptor beta chains drawn from one sample of a study of vaccination effects on CD4 cells after COVID-19. Measured with immunoSEQ multiplex PCR; TCRdb has only the in-frame clones, and not every one. The table records 25,000 to 35,000 clones, more than 55% of them present only once. What these receptors recognize is not known. The sequencing used CD4+ T cells from PBMCs cultured with SARS-CoV-2 spike peptides, collected after COVID-19 vaccination. These receptors came from a human donor who received a COVID-19 vaccine. Both conserved end residues are part of each CDR3. The order of the fields is D gene, V gene, J gene, clone size, CDR3 DNA, CDR3 protein. D genes are given only for firm matches. Rows give clone size only sometimes, using once, few, many, or a class for an expanded clone.

-	TRBV5-1	TRBJ1-6	-	TGCGCCAGCAGCTTGGGGCAGGAAAATTCACCCCTCCACTTT	CASSLGQENSPLHF
TRBD1	TRBV24-1	TRBJ2-1	-	TGTGCCACGGGGACAGGCAATGAGCAGTTCTTC	CATGTGNEQFF
-	TRBV5-1	TRBJ1-2	once	TGCGCCAGCAGGAAAGATAACTATGGCTACACCTTC	CASRKDNYGYTF
TRBD2	TRBV27	TRBJ2-7	-	TGTGCCAGCAGTTTATCCTCGGGGACTAGCGGGAGGTACGAGCAGTACTTC	CASSLSSGTSGRYEQYF
-	TRBV13	TRBJ1-2	-	TGTGCCAGCAGCTTTCGCTATGGCTACACCTTC	CASSFRYGYTF
TRBD1	TRBV5-1	TRBJ2-7	-	TGCGCCAGCAGCACTAGGACAGGCCCCTCCTACGAGCAGTACTTC	CASSTRTGPSYEQYF
TRBD2	TRBV11-2	TRBJ2-1	-	TGTGCCAGCAGCGTAAGTGGGACTAGCGGGGACAATGAGCAGTTCTTC	CASSVSGTSGDNEQFF
-	TRBV19	TRBJ1-2	-	TGTGCCAGTAACGGGGCGAGCAGGGGCTTTTCTAACTATGGCTACACCTTC	CASNGASRGFSNYGYTF
TRBD1	TRBV18	TRBJ1-1	-	TGTGCCAGCTCACCCTTCGGACAGGGCACTGAAGCTTTCTTT	CASSPFGQGTEAFF
TRBD2	TRBV7-2	TRBJ2-7	-	TGTGCCAGCAGCTCCGGGACTAGCGGGACTTACGAGCAGTACTTC	CASSSGTSGTYEQYF
TRBD2	TRBV10-3	TRBJ2-1	-	TGTGCCATCAGTGAGTCAACTAGCGACAGCAATGAGCAGTTCTTC	CAISESTSDSNEQFF
TRBD1	TRBV10-1	TRBJ1-5	-	TGCGCCAGCAGTGGAACAGGGGGGAATCAGCCCCAGCATTTT	CASSGTGGNQPQHF
-	TRBV6-5	TRBJ2-2	-	TGTGCCAGCAGTTACTCGGCTAGCCCGAACACCGGGGAGCTGTTTTTT	CASSYSASPNTGELFF
-	TRBV10-3	TRBJ1-5	-	TGTGCCATCAGTGAGTCTGGCCCCTCATTCTTAGGTCAGCCCCAGCATTTT	CAISESGPSFLGQPQHF
-	TRBV10-3	TRBJ1-2	-	TGTGCCATCAGCCGGACGGACTATGGCTACACCTTC	CAISRTDYGYTF
TRBD2	TRBV19	TRBJ2-6	-	TGTGCCAGCACCGGACTAGCGGCGGGGGCCAACGTCCTGACTTTC	CASTGLAAGANVLTF
-	TRBV11-3	TRBJ1-1	few	TGTGCCAGCAGCTTCACAGGGATCACTGAAGCTTTCTTT	CASSFTGITEAFF
-	TRBV19	TRBJ2-7	-	TGTGCCAGTAGTATGTCGGCGTCCTCTCCTACCTACGAGCAGTACTTC	CASSMSASSPTYEQYF
TRBD2	TRBV5-1	TRBJ2-3	once	TGCGCCAGCAGCTTTGAGCGGGGGGCTAGCACAGATACGCAGTATTTT	CASSFERGASTDTQYF
TRBD2	TRBV4-1	TRBJ2-7	-	TGCGCCAGCAGCCTCGGACTAGCGGGAGACCGACAAACCCTCTACGAGCAGTACTTC	CASSLGLAGDRQTLYEQYF
-	TRBV9	TRBJ2-2	few	TGTGCCAGCAGCCGACTCGAGGTGAACACCGGGGAGCTGTTTTTT	CASSRLEVNTGELFF
-	TRBV7-6	TRBJ1-5	-	TGTGCCAGCAGCCCCGACAGACTTAGCAATCAGCCCCAGCATTTT	CASSPDRLSNQPQHF
-	TRBV19	TRBJ2-7	few	TGTGCCAGTAGTATTAGGGCAGGAGAGGCCTACGAGCAGTACTTC	CASSIRAGEAYEQYF
-	TRBV24-1	TRBJ1-2	-	TGTGCCACCAGTGATATTGGAAAAGGGGCCGGGAACTATGGCTACACCTTC	CATSDIGKGAGNYGYTF
TRBD1	TRBV28	TRBJ1-3	-	TGTGCCAGCAGTCGAGGGACAGGTTGGCATATTCTCTCTGGAAACACCATATATTTT	CASSRGTGWHILSGNTIYF
-	TRBV5-1	TRBJ1-2	-	TGCGCCAGCAGTCCCAGGACGACCTATGGCTACACCTTC	CASSPRTTYGYTF
TRBD2	TRBV9	TRBJ2-1	few	TGTGCCAGCAGCGTAGAAGTTGGCACTAGCGGCTGGAATGAGCAGTTCTTC	CASSVEVGTSGWNEQFF
-	TRBV28	TRBJ1-3	-	TGTGCCAGCAGTTTAGACCCCGGGACTTCAGGAAACACCATATATTTT	CASSLDPGTSGNTIYF
TRBD1	TRBV27	TRBJ2-2	-	TGTGCCAGCAGACCTAGTTTGGGCCAGGGGGCGAACACCGGGGAGCTGTTTTTT	CASRPSLGQGANTGELFF
-	TRBV6-5	TRBJ2-7	-	TGTGCCAGCAGTTATGAGGCAGGGAAAGCGCAGTACTTC	CASSYEAGKAQYF
-	TRBV12-5	TRBJ1-1	-	TGTGCTAGTGGTTTGGGAGGAGTGGGCACTGAAGCTTTCTTT	CASGLGGVGTEAFF
-	TRBV24-1	TRBJ2-2	-	TGTGCCACCAGTGACTCGACTGGGCTACCTTGGGGGGAGCTGTTTTTT	CATSDSTGLPWGELFF
-	TRBV18	TRBJ2-5	-	TGTGCCAGCTCACCACAGAGCGGTAACCAAGAGACCCAGTACTTC	CASSPQSGNQETQYF
-	TRBV14	TRBJ1-1	few	TGTGCCAGCAGCCCACGGAGCGACACTGAAGCTTTCTTT	CASSPRSDTEAFF
TRBD1	TRBV5-1	TRBJ2-1	-	TGCGCCAGCAGCTTTGGGACAGGGTACAATGAGCAGTTCTTC	CASSFGTGYNEQFF
TRBD2	TRBV5-4	TRBJ2-1	-	TGTGCCAGCAGCCGCGGGACTAGCGGGGGGGCCAGGTATGGTGAGCAGTTCTTC	CASSRGTSGGARYGEQFF
-	TRBV12-5	TRBJ1-1	-	TGTGCTAGTGGTCCCCGAACGTACAGGGTCACTGAAGCTTTCTTT	CASGPRTYRVTEAFF
-	TRBV7-8	TRBJ2-1	-	TGTGCCAGCAGCTTTTTCCTGGGCTCTTCGTATGAGCAGTTCTTC	CASSFFLGSSYEQFF
TRBD2	TRBV2	TRBJ2-1	-	TGTGCCAGCGGAAATAGCGGGAGCAATGAGCAGTTCTTC	CASGNSGSNEQFF
-	TRBV7-2	TRBJ1-4	-	TGTGCCAGCAACTTGATGGGTCCAGCAACTAATGAAAAACTGTTTTTT	CASNLMGPATNEKLFF
-	TRBV2	TRBJ2-5	-	TGTGCCAGCTCAATAAGCAAAAAGTACTTC	CASSISKKYF
TRBD2	TRBV10-3	TRBJ2-5	-	TGTGCCATCAGTGGCAGACTAGCGGGAGAGTTTGAGACCCAGTACTTC	CAISGRLAGEFETQYF
-	TRBV3-1/TRBV3-2	TRBJ2-2	few	TGTGCCAGCAGCCAGGACCAGGGAACCGGGGAGCTGTTTTTT	CASSQDQGTGELFF
-	TRBV7-2	TRBJ1-5	-	TGTGCCAGCAGCTTAGCGATAGGACAGCCCCAGCATTTT	CASSLAIGQPQHF
-	TRBV10-2	TRBJ2-1	-	TGCGCCAGCAGTGACCCCGGGACTTGGACCTACAATGAGCAGTTCTTC	CASSDPGTWTYNEQFF
-	TRBV4-2	TRBJ2-7	few	TGTGCCAGCAGCCAAGGCCGACAGACAGCCTACGAGCAGTACTTC	CASSQGRQTAYEQYF
-	TRBV12-3/TRBV12-4	TRBJ2-5	-	TGTGCCAGCGTGGGGGGCGGAGAGACCCAGTACTTC	CASVGGGETQYF
-	TRBV2	TRBJ2-5	-	TGTGCCAGCAGCGCCGGGACTGAGGGATACTTC	CASSAGTEGYF
-	TRBV6-5	TRBJ1-5	-	TGTGCCAGCGAGGAGGTACCCCGTCAGCCCCAGCATTTT	CASEEVPRQPQHF
-	TRBV6-5	TRBJ2-3	-	TGTGCCAGCAACTCACTAGGGAGCACAGATACGCAGTATTTT	CASNSLGSTDTQYF
-	TRBV5-6	TRBJ1-3	-	TGTGCCAGCAGTAAAGCCGCGGTCTCTGGAAACACCATATATTTT	CASSKAAVSGNTIYF
-	TRBV6-4	TRBJ1-2	-	TGTGCCAGCAGTGACTCGACGGTTAACTATGGCTACACCTTC	CASSDSTVNYGYTF
-	TRBV29-1	TRBJ1-3	-	TGCAGCGTTGACCAGGGGAGACGTGGAAACACCATATATTTT	CSVDQGRRGNTIYF
-	TRBV5-1	TRBJ2-7	-	TGCGCCAGCAGCTTGGCCACAGGGTCTTACAACGAGCAGTACTTC	CASSLATGSYNEQYF
-	TRBV5-1	TRBJ2-5	-	TGCGCCAGCAGCGGAGCTGGACCCACCCAAGAGACCCAGTACTTC	CASSGAGPTQETQYF